What follows are 30 T cell receptor beta chains derived from one specimen sequenced in a study of CD8+ T cells in alopecia areata. Treatment given: oral pan-JAK inhibitor, 5-10 mg twice daily. Isolated RNA was reverse transcribed into cDNA used as the sequencing template. Data came from immunoSEQ multiplex PCR; TCRdb stores just in-frame clones and leaves some out. Of some 150,000 clones listed, approximately 90% are singletons. The sequences come from CD8+ T cells sorted from blood, collected at week 4, from a patient treated with tofacitinib. These TCRs come from a human donor with alopecia areata.

The gene calls are TRBV30 and TRBJ1-1; no definite D call. Germline assignment: CDR1 GTSNPN and CDR2 SVGIG (reference sequence). CDR3 size: 14 residues. V dropped 3 bases and J dropped 4 bases, with 15 bases sitting between them. CDR3 sequence (DNA): TGTGCCTGGAGATCCGCGGGGAGGGCCACTGAAGCTTTCTTT. It translates to CAWRSAGRATEAFF.

The rearrangement joins TRBV27 to TRBJ1-1; tentative D call: TRBD1 (5 bases). Deletions cut 5 bases from V and 1 base from J, with 20 bases between. The CDR3 contains 17 residues. Germline CDR1 is MNHEY and CDR2 is SMNVEV (reference sequence). The CDR3 bases are TGTGCCAGCAGTACCGAGACAGCTCGGCTCGGGAACACTGAAGCTTTCTTT. Its translation: CASSTETARLGNTEAFF.

The rearrangement uses TRBV5-6 and TRBJ2-7; D unclear. Trimming removed 3 bases at V and 3 bases at J, with 4 bases between. Germline V lookup: CDR1 SGHDT, CDR2 YYEEEE. This CDR3 is built from 11 residues. The CDR3 sequence is CASSSGYEQYF. The CDR3 bases are TGTGCCAGCAGCTCGGGCTACGAGCAGTACTTC.

V and J are TRBV12-2 and TRBJ2-7; TRBD1, the table's D call, was not compared with the DNA. TRBV12-2 is classified as a pseudogene. The CDR3 totals 16 residues. The CDR3 region has the DNA TGTGCAAGTCGATCCGCGGACAGGGGGCTTCACTACGAGCAGTACTTC. It is translated as CASRSADRGLHYEQYF.

The chain recombines TRBV5-1 with TRBJ2-3; TRBD2 might be the D (6 bases). The CDR3 has 15 amino acids. Trimming cost V 0 bases and J 2 bases, with 10 bases left between them. CDR1 is SGHRS and CDR2 is YFSETQ in the germline V gene. For the CDR3, the DNA is TGCGCCAGCAGCTTGGACGGGGGAAACACAGATACGCAGTATTTT. The encoded protein is CASSLDGGNTDTQYF.

Remarks on this clone: The CDR3 carries no conserved terminal phenylalanine or tryptophan, so it likely arises from a read error. It is unclear where the CDR3 begins or ends on the DNA, so no DNA is shown, and the CDR3 is as TCRdb lists it. This rearrangement joins TRBV5-1 to TRBJ2-2; TRBD2, the table's D call, was not compared with the DNA. The CDR3 comprises 9 residues, both ends counted. From germline, CDR1 is SGHRS and CDR2 YFSETQ. The CDR3 region is CASSLITGS.

The chain carries TRBV14 and TRBJ2-7, with D perhaps matching TRBD1 (5 bases). Germline values: CDR1 SGHDN, CDR2 FVKESK. The length of the CDR3 is 17 residues. Trimming stripped 3 bases from V and 0 bases from J, with 18 bases between. The CDR3 nucleotides are TGTGCCAGCAGCCACCCCCCGGCGCAGGGAAGCTCCTACGAGCAGTACTTC. Translating gives CASSHPPAQGSSYEQYF.

This clone was detected a few times. This sequence joins TRBV5-6 and TRBJ2-1, with 9 bases that match TRBD2. CDR3 length: 15 residues. Per the germline V gene, CDR1 is SGHDT and CDR2 is YYEEEE. The V segment lost 1 base and the J segment 7 bases; nucleotides outside the gene matches: 6. DNA for the CDR3: TGTGCCAGCAGCTTGATGCGGGAGGGACGGAATGAGCAGTTCTTC. This sequence encodes CASSLMREGRNEQFF.

The gene calls are TRBV4-1 and TRBJ2-3; 10 bases are shared with TRBD2. This CDR3 has 16 residues. Germline V lookup: CDR1 MGHRA, CDR2 YSYEKL. With 3 bases clipped from V and 6 bases from J, the junction kept 9 bases outside the gene matches. CDR3 DNA sequence: TGCGCCAGCAGCCAGGTTAGCGGGAGGCGGAGTGATACGCAGTATTTT. This encodes CASSQVSGRRSDTQYF.

The chain links TRBV29-1 to TRBJ2-1; D is possibly TRBD1 (5 bases). Trimming removed 5 bases from V and 0 bases from J, with 8 bases in between. The germline CDR1 and CDR2 sequences are SQVTM and ANQGSEA. The CDR3 length is 13 residues. The CDR3 sequence is CSVRDSSYNEQFF. CDR3 sequence (DNA): TGCAGCGTTCGCGACAGCTCCTACAATGAGCAGTTCTTC.

This chain connects TRBV7-6 to TRBJ2-1, with D perhaps given as TRBD1 or TRBD2 (5 bases each). The germline V gene has CDR1 SGHVS and CDR2 FNYEAQ. The CDR3 has 12 residues. V lost 4 bases, J lost 8 bases, and 9 bases lay in between. The CDR3 DNA reads as TGTGCCAGCAGCTGGGACGAAGATGAGCAGTTCTTC. Protein: CASSWDEDEQFF.

The chain joins TRBV9 to TRBJ2-7; 7 bases line up with TRBD1. V was pared by 4 bases and J by 1 base, with 5 bases of the junction left unmatched. Per the germline V gene, CDR1 is SGDLS and CDR2 is YYNGEE. The CDR3 is 14 residues long. DNA of the CDR3: TGTGCCAGCAGCCCCGGGGACAGTTCCTACGAGCAGTACTTC. Its translation: CASSPGDSSYEQYF.

This rearrangement joins TRBV29-1 to TRBJ2-2, with D possibly matching TRBD1 (6 bases). Germline V gene data show CDR1 as SQVTM and CDR2 as ANQGSEA. The CDR3 is made up of 14 amino acids. Trimming removed 3 bases from V and 6 bases from J, with 14 bases in between. The CDR3 is CSVDPGHGPGELFF. The CDR3 nucleotides read TGCAGCGTTGATCCGGGACACGGGCCCGGGGAGCTGTTTTTT.

This chain uses TRBV9 with TRBJ2-3, with 9 bases lining up with TRBD2. V lost 3 bases and J lost 3; bases outside the gene matches: 5. The CDR3 loop spans 15 amino acids. Per germline, CDR1 SGDLS and CDR2 YYNGEE. CDR3 sequence reads: CASSATSGPTDTQYF. CDR3 in DNA: TGTGCCAGCAGCGCGACTAGCGGACCTACAGATACGCAGTATTTT.

This CDR3 reads CASSLIGDRGHEQFF. Here the CDR3 DNA reads TGCGCCAGCAGCTTGATAGGGGACAGGGGACATGAGCAGTTCTTC. V gene TRBV5-1 combines with J gene TRBJ2-1; 10 nucleotides match TRBD1. J gave up 8 bases and V 1 base, and 6 bases lay outside the gene matches. The CDR3 runs to 15 residues. The germline V gene has CDR1 SGHRS and CDR2 YFSETQ.

This chain uses TRBV4-1 with TRBJ2-3; D is ambiguous. The CDR3 extends over 13 amino acids. The germline V gene encodes CDR1 MGHRA and CDR2 YSYEKL. Trimming pared 4 bases from V and 0 bases from J, leaving 5 bases between. In nucleotides, the CDR3 is TGCGCCAGCAGCCGCACTAGCACAGATACGCAGTATTTT. The encoded protein is CASSRTSTDTQYF.

The chain is built from TRBV4-1 and TRBJ2-7, with 8 bases identical to TRBD1. J was trimmed by 3 bases and V by 1 base; bases with no gene match: 8. The CDR3 runs 16 residues. The V gene's germline CDR1 is MGHRA and CDR2 YSYEKL. CDR3 coding DNA: TGCGCCAGCAGCCAAGCGGCAGGGGGCGAGCTCTACGAGCAGTACTTC. Translated: CASSQAAGGELYEQYF.

This CDR3 is CASSLGYNQPQHF. The CDR3 DNA sequence: TGTGCCAGCAGCTTAGGGTACAATCAGCCCCAGCATTTT. The chain combines TRBV11-2 with TRBJ1-5; D is uncertain. This CDR3 region has 13 residues. The germline V and J ends were trimmed by 1 base and 3 bases, with 4 bases remaining between them. Germline V CDR1 and CDR2: SGHAT, FQNNGV.

The V call is TRBV12-5, the J call TRBJ1-4, with TRBD1 identical over 9 bases. The CDR3 sequence is 16 residues long. V lost 5 bases and J lost 7; bases outside the gene matches: 11. CDR1 is LGHNT, CDR2 FRNRAP, per germline. In nucleotides, the CDR3 is TGTGCTAGTGGTCCCTGGGACAGGGCCGTCCGTGAAAAACTGTTTTTT. It codes for CASGPWDRAVREKLFF.

This clone was detected once. The V and J genes are TRBV19 and TRBJ1-5; D is possibly TRBD1 (5 bases). Trimming cost V 11 bases and J 0 bases, with 11 bases left between them. CDR3 length: 13 amino acids. Germline-derived CDR1 and CDR2 are LNHDA and SQIVND (reference sequence). The CDR3 DNA sequence: TGTGCCGCGGGGGGTTATAGCAATCAGCCCCAGCATTTT. This codes for CAAGGYSNQPQHF.

The chain joins TRBV27 to TRBJ1-1; the D is unclear. CDR1 is MNHEY and CDR2 is SMNVEV in the germline V gene (reference sequence). The CDR3 contains 14 residues. Trimming took off 2 bases at V and 0 bases at J, with 7 bases between the two ends. For the CDR3, the DNA is TGTGCCAGCAGTTTAGTCGGGCTGAACACTGAAGCTTTCTTT. Translating it yields CASSLVGLNTEAFF.

At least ten counts were recorded for this clone. The same CDR3 can be traced to other DNA sequences in this sample. The rearrangement joins TRBV9 to TRBJ2-3; D is unclear. Germline values: CDR1 SGDLS, CDR2 YYNGEE. CDR3 size: 12 residues. V was shortened by 5 bases and J by 0 bases, with 4 bases between the two germline ends. Written as DNA, the CDR3 is TGTGCCAGCAGAGGAAGCACAGATACGCAGTATTTT. Protein product: CASRGSTDTQYF.

This clone was seen a few times. V gene TRBV7-8 combines with J gene TRBJ2-3; D is unresolved. The germline V gene encodes CDR1 SGHVS and CDR2 FQNEAQ. The CDR3 spans 15 residues. V was trimmed by 3 bases and J by 0 bases, leaving 10 bases between them. CDR3 sequence: CASSFHRDSTDTQYF. As DNA, the CDR3 is TGTGCCAGCAGCTTCCATAGGGATAGCACAGATACGCAGTATTTT.

This clone was recorded only once. The chain uses TRBV4-1 and TRBJ2-7, with 10 nucleotides matching TRBD1. V gave up 5 bases and J gave up 5 bases; unmatched junction bases: 6. The CDR3 is 14 residues long. Germline CDR1 is MGHRA and CDR2 is YSYEKL. The CDR3 reads CASSTRGTGDEQYF. DNA of the CDR3: TGCGCCAGCAGCACCCGAGGGACAGGGGACGAGCAGTACTTC.

The V call is TRBV7-2, the J call TRBJ1-5; 10 bases fit TRBD1. Germline assignment: CDR1 SGHTA and CDR2 FQGNSA. This CDR3 has 16 residues. The V and J ends lost 5 bases and 4 bases, in that order; junction bases with no gene match: 8. CDR3 sequence: CASSPPGTGVNQPQHF. CDR3 DNA sequence: TGTGCCAGCAGCCCTCCCGGGACAGGGGTTAATCAGCCCCAGCATTTT.

V usage is TRBV30 and J usage is TRBJ1-1; possibly TRBD1 for D (5 bases). From germline, CDR1 is GTSNPN and CDR2 SVGIG (reference sequence). The CDR3 loop spans 15 amino acids. V was cut by 2 bases and J by 3 bases, with 16 bases left in between. The chain's CDR3 is CAWSMAGYQDTEAFF. CDR3 in DNA: TGTGCCTGGAGTATGGCAGGGTATCAGGACACTGAAGCTTTCTTT.

V usage is TRBV29-1 and J usage is TRBJ2-7, with D tentatively TRBD2 (6 bases). Trimming took off 6 bases at V and 2 bases at J, with 14 bases between the two ends. The CDR3 contains 13 residues. In germline, CDR1 is SQVTM, CDR2 ANQGSEA. The chain's CDR3 is CSVVPGLTYEQYF. CDR3 coding DNA: TGCAGCGTGGTCCCGGGACTTACCTACGAGCAGTACTTC.

This rearrangement joins TRBV13 to TRBJ1-6; maybe TRBD1 (5 bases). The CDR3 sequence is 16 residues long. Per the germline V gene, CDR1 is PRHDT and CDR2 is FYEKMQ (reference sequence). V lost 3 bases, J lost 7 bases, and 16 bases lay in between. The DNA of the CDR3 is TGTGCCAGCAGCTTTGGGACGGGGTTTACGAATTCACCCCTCCACTTT. Residues: CASSFGTGFTNSPLHF.

The rearrangement links TRBV27 to TRBJ1-1; TRBD1 is a possible D gene (5 bases). V lost 2 bases to trimming and J lost 2 bases, with 9 bases between them. Per germline, CDR1 MNHEY and CDR2 SMNVEV (reference sequence). CDR3 length: 14 residues. In DNA form, the CDR3 reads TGTGCCAGCAGTTTAGGGGCTTCTAACACTGAAGCTTTCTTT. Its translation is CASSLGASNTEAFF.

The J gene is TRBJ2-2, the V gene TRBV4-1; 14 bases line up with TRBD2. J gave up 6 bases and V 4 bases, and 10 bases lay outside the gene matches. The CDR3 spans 18 residues. Per the germline V gene, CDR1 is MGHRA and CDR2 is YSYEKL. The chain's CDR3 is CASSPRTSGGPWAGELFF. The CDR3 nucleotides read TGCGCCAGCAGCCCGAGGACTAGCGGGGGGCCTTGGGCCGGGGAGCTGTTTTTT.